This is a list of T cell receptor beta chains from one sample in a study of blood T cell repertoires in COVID-19. Profiled with immunoSEQ multiplex PCR; TCRdb holds only in-frame clones, not every one. This repertoire shows roughly 100,000 clones, about four fifths found once; its top ten account for 4% to 5.5%. The sample comprised peripheral blood. These receptor sequences come from a man of 80 years or more with COVID-19, enrolled during active disease. Both conserved end residues are part of each CDR3. D genes are given only for firm matches. Only part of the rows carry a size: once, few, many, or a class if the clone is expanded.

abundance: .
j_gene: TRBJ2-4
d_gene: TRBD1
v_gene: TRBV5-1
CDR3aa: CASSLYSDRGTKNIQYF
CDR3nt: TGCGCCAGCAGCTTGTATTCGGACAGGGGCACCAAAAACATTCAGTACTTC

abundance: .
j_gene: TRBJ1-5
d_gene: TRBD1
v_gene: TRBV19
CDR3aa: CASSMTGVQPQHF
CDR3nt: TGTGCCAGTAGTATGACAGGGGTACAGCCCCAGCATTTT

abundance: .
j_gene: TRBJ2-2
d_gene: TRBD1
v_gene: TRBV18
CDR3aa: CASSPQVARGSSGTGELFF
CDR3nt: TGTGCCAGCTCACCACAGGTCGCCAGGGGGAGCTCGGGCACCGGGGAGCTGTTTTTT

abundance: .
j_gene: TRBJ1-1
d_gene: TRBD1
v_gene: TRBV6-1
CDR3aa: CASSVTGGWTVNTEAFF
CDR3nt: TGTGCCAGCAGTGTTACAGGGGGCTGGACGGTGAACACTGAAGCTTTCTTT

abundance: .
j_gene: TRBJ2-3
d_gene: .
v_gene: TRBV6-5
CDR3aa: CASSPMAGDTQYF
CDR3nt: TGTGCCAGCAGTCCTATGGCGGGAGATACGCAGTATTTT

abundance: once
j_gene: TRBJ1-1
d_gene: .
v_gene: TRBV7-7
CDR3aa: CASSFGRGDTEAFF
CDR3nt: TGTGCTAGCAGCTTTGGACGGGGAGACACTGAAGCTTTCTTT

abundance: .
j_gene: TRBJ2-5
d_gene: TRBD1
v_gene: TRBV28
CDR3aa: CASSFPDRGRETQYF
CDR3nt: TGTGCCAGCAGTTTTCCGGACAGGGGGAGGGAGACCCAGTACTTC

abundance: .
j_gene: TRBJ2-2
d_gene: TRBD2
v_gene: TRBV30
CDR3aa: CAWDTPGGNTGELFF
CDR3nt: TGTGCCTGGGATACCCCGGGAGGGAACACCGGGGAGCTGTTTTTT

abundance: .
j_gene: TRBJ1-1
d_gene: .
v_gene: TRBV5-1
CDR3aa: CASSLLDRNTEAFF
CDR3nt: TGCGCCAGCAGCTTGCTCGACAGGAACACTGAAGCTTTCTTT

abundance: .
j_gene: TRBJ2-3
d_gene: .
v_gene: TRBV19
CDR3aa: CASRSTGLGDTQYF
CDR3nt: TGTGCCAGTAGGTCGACAGGCCTAGGAGATACGCAGTATTTT

abundance: .
j_gene: TRBJ1-5
d_gene: .
v_gene: TRBV12-3/TRBV12-4
CDR3aa: CASSLGSGPQHF
CDR3nt: TGTGCCAGCAGTTTAGGGTCCGGGCCCCAGCATTTT

abundance: once
j_gene: TRBJ2-7
d_gene: .
v_gene: TRBV6-6
CDR3aa: CASSYAFSSSYEQYF
CDR3nt: TGTGCCAGCAGTTACGCCTTCTCAAGTAGCTACGAGCAGTACTTC

abundance: .
j_gene: TRBJ2-7
d_gene: TRBD1
v_gene: TRBV30
CDR3aa: CAWKAKQGGPQYF
CDR3nt: TGTGCCTGGAAAGCGAAACAGGGGGGACCGCAGTACTTC

abundance: many
j_gene: TRBJ1-4
d_gene: TRBD1
v_gene: TRBV7-2
CDR3aa: CASSLRTGLGIGTNEKLFF
CDR3nt: TGTGCCAGCAGCCTGAGGACAGGGTTAGGGATAGGGACTAATGAAAAACTGTTTTTT

abundance: .
j_gene: TRBJ1-4
d_gene: TRBD1
v_gene: TRBV6-6
CDR3aa: CASSRWTGGDLRKLFF
CDR3nt: TGTGCCAGCAGTCGATGGACAGGGGGTGACCTTAGAAAACTGTTTTTT

abundance: .
j_gene: TRBJ2-1
d_gene: TRBD2
v_gene: TRBV7-2
CDR3aa: CASSLKAGGEREQFF
CDR3nt: TGTGCCAGCAGCTTAAAAGCGGGGGGGGAGCGAGAGCAGTTCTTC

abundance: .
j_gene: TRBJ2-1
d_gene: TRBD2
v_gene: TRBV5-1
CDR3aa: CASSGLAGDTSYNEQFF
CDR3nt: TGCGCCAGCAGCGGGTTAGCGGGGGATACCTCCTACAATGAGCAGTTCTTC

abundance: .
j_gene: TRBJ1-6
d_gene: .
v_gene: TRBV27
CDR3aa: CASSPVYNSPLHF
CDR3nt: TGTGCCAGCAGTCCCGTCTATAATTCACCCCTCCACTTT

abundance: .
j_gene: TRBJ2-7
d_gene: .
v_gene: TRBV19
CDR3aa: CASSISQGPYEQYF
CDR3nt: TGTGCCAGTAGTATATCACAGGGACCCTACGAGCAGTACTTC

abundance: .
j_gene: TRBJ1-2
d_gene: .
v_gene: TRBV29-1
CDR3aa: CSGIQGVNGYTF
CDR3nt: TGCAGCGGTATACAGGGAGTTAATGGCTACACCTTC

abundance: once
j_gene: TRBJ2-1
d_gene: .
v_gene: TRBV5-1
CDR3aa: CASSLIGGGNEQFF
CDR3nt: TGCGCCAGCAGCTTGATTGGTGGGGGGAATGAGCAGTTCTTC

abundance: .
j_gene: TRBJ1-2
d_gene: .
v_gene: TRBV18
CDR3aa: CASSRKGEGDGYTF
CDR3nt: TGTGCCAGCTCACGCAAAGGCGAGGGAGATGGCTACACCTTC

abundance: .
j_gene: TRBJ1-2
d_gene: .
v_gene: TRBV7-2
CDR3aa: CASSSQGRVGGYTF
CDR3nt: TGTGCCAGCAGCTCTCAGGGGAGGGTGGGTGGCTACACCTTC

abundance: .
j_gene: TRBJ2-1
d_gene: TRBD2
v_gene: TRBV11-2
CDR3aa: CASSLTSGSGNEQFF
CDR3nt: TGTGCCAGCAGCTTAACTAGCGGGTCAGGCAATGAGCAGTTCTTC

abundance: .
j_gene: TRBJ1-2
d_gene: TRBD1
v_gene: TRBV6-5
CDR3aa: CASSYTSQGGRYTF
CDR3nt: TGTGCCAGCAGTTACACATCACAGGGGGGACGCTACACCTTC

abundance: .
j_gene: TRBJ1-6
d_gene: .
v_gene: TRBV11-3
CDR3aa: CASSLGGNSPLHF
CDR3nt: TGTGCCAGCAGCTTAGGAGGGAATTCACCCCTCCACTTT

abundance: .
j_gene: TRBJ2-5
d_gene: TRBD1
v_gene: TRBV18
CDR3aa: CASSLRTGGDETQYF
CDR3nt: TGTGCCAGCTCCCTTAGGACAGGGGGCGATGAGACCCAGTACTTC

abundance: .
j_gene: TRBJ2-5
d_gene: TRBD2
v_gene: TRBV19
CDR3aa: CASSSGRALRETQYF
CDR3nt: TGTGCCAGTAGTAGCGGGAGGGCCCTGCGGGAGACCCAGTACTTC

abundance: .
j_gene: TRBJ1-2
d_gene: .
v_gene: TRBV29-1
CDR3aa: CSVAAGENYGYTF
CDR3nt: TGCAGCGTTGCCGCAGGGGAGAACTATGGCTACACCTTC

abundance: .
j_gene: TRBJ2-1
d_gene: .
v_gene: TRBV27
CDR3aa: CASSFSGGGLGYNEQFF
CDR3nt: TGTGCCAGCAGTTTTTCGGGCGGGGGCCTAGGGTACAATGAGCAGTTCTTC

abundance: once
j_gene: TRBJ1-6
d_gene: .
v_gene: TRBV3-1/TRBV3-2
CDR3aa: CASSLRRGEGSPLHF
CDR3nt: TGTGCCAGCAGCCTTAGACGCGGGGAAGGTTCACCCCTCCACTTT

abundance: .
j_gene: TRBJ2-5
d_gene: TRBD2
v_gene: TRBV4-1
CDR3aa: CASRAIGLAADQETQYF
CDR3nt: TGCGCCAGCAGGGCCATTGGGCTAGCGGCGGACCAAGAGACCCAGTACTTC

abundance: many
j_gene: TRBJ1-5
d_gene: TRBD1
v_gene: TRBV18
CDR3aa: CASSDSVQGGDQPQHF
CDR3nt: TGTGCCAGCTCAGACTCGGTACAGGGGGGCGATCAGCCCCAGCATTTT

abundance: .
j_gene: TRBJ1-1
d_gene: .
v_gene: TRBV27
CDR3aa: CASSQTQGHPVMNTEAFF
CDR3nt: TGTGCCAGCAGCCAGACCCAGGGGCACCCGGTGATGAACACTGAAGCTTTCTTT

abundance: few
j_gene: TRBJ1-5
d_gene: TRBD1
v_gene: TRBV27
CDR3aa: CASSTRTQGIGRNQPQHF
CDR3nt: TGTGCCAGCAGTACGAGGACACAGGGGATAGGACGTAATCAGCCCCAGCATTTT

abundance: .
j_gene: TRBJ1-5
d_gene: TRBD1
v_gene: TRBV19
CDR3aa: CASSTDRGQNQPQHF
CDR3nt: TGTGCCAGTAGTACGGACAGGGGGCAAAATCAGCCCCAGCATTTT

abundance: .
j_gene: TRBJ2-7
d_gene: TRBD1
v_gene: TRBV4-1
CDR3aa: CASSQDPPTGLKSYEQYF
CDR3nt: TGCGCCAGCAGCCAAGATCCCCCGACAGGGCTAAAATCCTACGAGCAGTACTTC

abundance: once
j_gene: TRBJ2-3
d_gene: .
v_gene: TRBV18
CDR3aa: CASSPTIQHTDTQYF
CDR3nt: TGTGCCAGCTCACCAACCATACAGCACACAGATACGCAGTATTTT

abundance: .
j_gene: TRBJ1-5
d_gene: TRBD1
v_gene: TRBV18
CDR3aa: CASSPPRRGPLLDQPQHF
CDR3nt: TGTGCCAGCTCACCCCCGCGTAGGGGGCCTCTTCTAGATCAGCCCCAGCATTTT

abundance: .
j_gene: TRBJ2-7
d_gene: TRBD1
v_gene: TRBV18
CDR3aa: CASSSLSTGLHSYEQYF
CDR3nt: TGTGCCAGCTCATCGCTTTCGACAGGGCTCCACTCCTACGAGCAGTACTTC

abundance: .
j_gene: TRBJ2-3
d_gene: .
v_gene: TRBV5-1
CDR3aa: CASSARRGESTDTQYF
CDR3nt: TGCGCCAGCAGCGCACGAAGGGGTGAGAGCACAGATACGCAGTATTTT

abundance: .
j_gene: TRBJ1-6
d_gene: .
v_gene: TRBV5-1
CDR3aa: CASSLRGSSYNSPLHF
CDR3nt: TGCGCCAGCAGCTTGCGGGGGAGCTCCTATAATTCACCCCTCCACTTT

abundance: .
j_gene: TRBJ1-5
d_gene: .
v_gene: TRBV30
CDR3aa: CAWSVGQGNQPQHF
CDR3nt: TGTGCCTGGAGTGTAGGCCAGGGCAATCAGCCCCAGCATTTT

abundance: .
j_gene: TRBJ2-7
d_gene: TRBD1
v_gene: TRBV27
CDR3aa: CASSLFGTGDPSYEQYF
CDR3nt: TGTGCCAGCAGTTTATTTGGGACAGGGGACCCCTCCTACGAGCAGTACTTC

abundance: .
j_gene: TRBJ1-4
d_gene: .
v_gene: TRBV5-5
CDR3aa: CASSLASGRYNEKLFF
CDR3nt: TGTGCCAGCAGCTTGGCCTCGGGAAGGTATAATGAAAAACTGTTTTTT

abundance: .
j_gene: TRBJ2-3
d_gene: .
v_gene: TRBV10-1
CDR3aa: CASSESALATDTQYF
CDR3nt: TGCGCCAGCAGTGAGTCAGCCCTAGCGACAGATACGCAGTATTTT

abundance: few
j_gene: TRBJ2-1
d_gene: TRBD1
v_gene: TRBV5-1
CDR3aa: CASSFGTGRWDEQFF
CDR3nt: TGCGCCAGCAGCTTCGGGACAGGGCGGTGGGATGAGCAGTTCTTC

abundance: few
j_gene: TRBJ1-2
d_gene: .
v_gene: TRBV5-6
CDR3aa: CASSLVASYGYTF
CDR3nt: TGTGCCAGCAGCTTGGTGGCATCTTATGGCTACACCTTC

abundance: few
j_gene: TRBJ1-3
d_gene: .
v_gene: TRBV7-2
CDR3aa: CASSSRRQGFGNTIYF
CDR3nt: TGTGCCAGCAGCTCGAGGCGCCAGGGATTTGGAAACACCATATATTTT

abundance: .
j_gene: TRBJ1-2
d_gene: .
v_gene: TRBV30
CDR3aa: CAWSPGRNYGYTF
CDR3nt: TGTGCCTGGAGTCCGGGTCGGAACTATGGCTACACCTTC

abundance: .
j_gene: TRBJ1-1
d_gene: .
v_gene: TRBV11-2
CDR3aa: CASSLQQQSEAFF
CDR3nt: TGTGCCAGCAGCTTGCAACAACAGTCCGAAGCTTTCTTT

abundance: .
j_gene: TRBJ2-7
d_gene: .
v_gene: TRBV7-9
CDR3aa: CASSRQPYEQYF
CDR3nt: TGTGCCAGCAGCAGACAGCCCTACGAGCAGTACTTC

abundance: .
j_gene: TRBJ1-2
d_gene: .
v_gene: TRBV30
CDR3aa: CAWSVTRTGIDNGYTF
CDR3nt: TGTGCCTGGAGTGTAACCCGGACGGGGATTGACAATGGCTACACCTTC

abundance: .
j_gene: TRBJ2-1
d_gene: .
v_gene: TRBV18
CDR3aa: CASSPPVSPYNEQFF
CDR3nt: TGTGCCAGCTCACCACCGGTTAGCCCCTACAATGAGCAGTTCTTC

abundance: few
j_gene: TRBJ1-1
d_gene: .
v_gene: TRBV2
CDR3aa: CASSVTGNTEAFF
CDR3nt: TGTGCCAGCAGTGTTACAGGGAACACTGAAGCTTTCTTT

abundance: .
j_gene: TRBJ2-2
d_gene: .
v_gene: TRBV28
CDR3aa: CASRPLSATNTGELFF
CDR3nt: TGTGCCAGCAGACCCCTTAGCGCAACGAACACCGGGGAGCTGTTTTTT

abundance: .
j_gene: TRBJ2-7
d_gene: .
v_gene: TRBV6-5
CDR3aa: CASSFRQEPYEQYF
CDR3nt: TGTGCCAGCAGTTTTCGGCAGGAACCCTACGAGCAGTACTTC